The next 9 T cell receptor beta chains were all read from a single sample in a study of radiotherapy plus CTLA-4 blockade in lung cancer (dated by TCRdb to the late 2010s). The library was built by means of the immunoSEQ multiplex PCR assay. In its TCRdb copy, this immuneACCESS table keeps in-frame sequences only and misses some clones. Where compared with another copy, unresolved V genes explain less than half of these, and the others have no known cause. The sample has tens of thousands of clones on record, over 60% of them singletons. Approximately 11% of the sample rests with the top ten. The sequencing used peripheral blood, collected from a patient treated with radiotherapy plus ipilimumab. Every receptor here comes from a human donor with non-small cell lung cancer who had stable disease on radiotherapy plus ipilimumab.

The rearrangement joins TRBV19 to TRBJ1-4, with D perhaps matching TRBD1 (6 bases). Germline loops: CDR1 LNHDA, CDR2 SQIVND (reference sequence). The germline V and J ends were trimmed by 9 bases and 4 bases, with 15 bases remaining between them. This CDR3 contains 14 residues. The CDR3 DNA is TGTGCCAGCCGCGCCCAGGGGAGTAATGAAAAACTGTTTTTT. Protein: CASRAQGSNEKLFF.

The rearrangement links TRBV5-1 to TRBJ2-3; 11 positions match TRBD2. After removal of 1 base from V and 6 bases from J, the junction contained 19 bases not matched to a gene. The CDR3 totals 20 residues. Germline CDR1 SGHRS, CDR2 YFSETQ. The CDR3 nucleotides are TGCGCCAGCAGCTTGCGTCGGCTAGCGGGGGGCCCGGGGGGAATGGATACGCAGTATTTT. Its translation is CASSLRRLAGGPGGMDTQYF.

As DNA, the CDR3 is TGCGCCAGCAGTCGCTCGACAGGGGCAACTAATGAAAAACTGTTTTTT. This translates into CASSRSTGATNEKLFF. The rearrangement uses TRBV4-1 and TRBJ1-4; 8 nucleotides agree with TRBD1. Germline lookup yields CDR1 MGHRA and CDR2 YSYEKL. V lost 6 bases, J lost 0 bases, and 6 bases stayed unmatched. The CDR3 has 16 amino acids.

The CDR3: CASSRPDRAGGYTF. The DNA for the CDR3 is TGTGCCAGTAGTAGACCTGACAGGGCCGGGGGCTACACCTTC. This sequence joins TRBV19 and TRBJ1-2; 7 bases line up with TRBD1. The CDR3 covers 14 residues. Trimming removed 4 bases from V and 8 bases from J; junction bases left unmatched: 10. Germline V lookup: CDR1 LNHDA, CDR2 SQIVND (reference sequence).

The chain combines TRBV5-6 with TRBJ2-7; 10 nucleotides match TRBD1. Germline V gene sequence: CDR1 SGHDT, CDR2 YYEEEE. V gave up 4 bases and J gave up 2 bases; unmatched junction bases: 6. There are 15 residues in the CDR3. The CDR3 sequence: CASSQTGQGTYEQYF. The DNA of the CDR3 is TGTGCCAGCAGCCAAACGGGACAGGGGACCTACGAGCAGTACTTC. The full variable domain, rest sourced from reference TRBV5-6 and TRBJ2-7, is DAGVTQSPTHLIKTRGQQVTLRCSPKSGHDTVSWYQQALGQGPQFIFQYYEEEERQRGNFPDRFSGHQFPNYSSELNVNALLLGDSALYLCASSQTGQGTYEQYFGPGTRLTVT.

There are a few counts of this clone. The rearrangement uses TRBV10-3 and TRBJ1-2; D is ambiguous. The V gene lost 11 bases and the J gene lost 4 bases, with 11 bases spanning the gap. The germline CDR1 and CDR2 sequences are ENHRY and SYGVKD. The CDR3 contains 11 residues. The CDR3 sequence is CALRGSYGYTF. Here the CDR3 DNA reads TGTGCCCTCCGGGGTTCCTATGGCTACACCTTC.

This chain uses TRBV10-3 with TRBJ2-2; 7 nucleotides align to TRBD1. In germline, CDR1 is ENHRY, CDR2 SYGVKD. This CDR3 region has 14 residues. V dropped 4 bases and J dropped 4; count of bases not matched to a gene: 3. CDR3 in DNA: TGTGCCATCAGTGCTACAGGGGTCACCGGGGAGCTGTTTTTT. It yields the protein CAISATGVTGELFF.

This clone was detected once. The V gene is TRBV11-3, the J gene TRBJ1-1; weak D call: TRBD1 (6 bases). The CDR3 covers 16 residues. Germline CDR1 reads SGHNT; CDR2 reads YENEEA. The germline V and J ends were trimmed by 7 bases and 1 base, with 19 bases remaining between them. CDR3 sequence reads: CASTKLAAGANTEAFF. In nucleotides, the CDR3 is TGTGCCAGCACCAAACTTGCGGCGGGGGCGAACACTGAAGCTTTCTTT.

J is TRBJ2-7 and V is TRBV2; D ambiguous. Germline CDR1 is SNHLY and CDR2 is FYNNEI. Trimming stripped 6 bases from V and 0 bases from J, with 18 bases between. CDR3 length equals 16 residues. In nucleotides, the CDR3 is TGTGCCAGCAGGAGGCCCCGTGATGATTACTCCTACGAGCAGTACTTC. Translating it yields CASRRPRDDYSYEQYF.